This passage covers 28 T cell receptor beta chains from one sample sequenced in a study of identical twins. One entry per CDR3 protein results from TCRdb running MiXCR on the 5' RACE reads. The sample lists approximately 890,000 distinct CDR3 sequences, approximately 13% occurring once. These data are also associated with another study on yellow fever vaccine responses in identical twins.

What was sequenced was PBMCs. Every receptor here comes from a woman between 18 and 29 years old in good health.

The rearrangement joins TRBV28 to TRBJ2-7; D is possibly TRBD2 (6 bases). The CDR3 has 18 amino acids. Germline V gives CDR1 MDHEN, CDR2 SYDVKM. V was clipped by 7 bases and J by 1 base, with 26 bases between them. The CDR3 bases are TGTGCCAGCAAGCCCTGGGATTTGTTCTCCGCGGGATCCTACGAGCAGTACTTC. Its translation is CASKPWDLFSAGSYEQYF.

V is TRBV5-1 and J is TRBJ2-5; 8 bases align to TRBD2. Germline V gene lookup returns CDR1 SGHRS and CDR2 YFSETQ. The trim removed 4 bases at V and 2 bases at J, leaving 7 bases unmatched. This CDR3 is built from 15 residues. The CDR3 sequence: CASSPTSAKQETQYF. The CDR3 DNA reads TGCGCCAGCAGCCCGACTAGCGCGAAACAAGAGACCCAGTACTTC.

The chain is built from TRBV9 and TRBJ2-5; no reliable D call. The CDR3 is 13 residues long. Germline lookup yields CDR1 SGDLS and CDR2 YYNGEE. Between the trimmed V and J ends, which lost 3 bases and 5 bases, there was a span of 11 bases. CDR3 residues: CASSDRKMETQYF. The CDR3 nucleotides read TGTGCCAGCAGCGATAGAAAGATGGAGACCCAGTACTTC.

In nucleotides, the CDR3 is TGCAGTGAAAGGGTCGGGTTGCGCGAGCAGTACGTC. Translating it yields CSERVGLREQYV. The gene calls are TRBV20-1 and TRBJ2-7; D gene ambiguous. Germline values: CDR1 DFQATT, CDR2 SNEGSKA (reference sequence). V lost 7 bases and J 6 bases, leaving 16 bases between the germline ends. The CDR3 runs 12 residues.

The J gene is TRBJ2-5, the V gene TRBV3-1; tentative D call: TRBD1 (5 bases). Trimming cost V 2 bases and J 1 base, with 8 bases left between them. Germline assignment: CDR1 LGHDT and CDR2 YNNKEL (reference sequence). This CDR3 has 14 amino acids. CDR3 nucleotide sequence: TGTGCCAGCAGCCAACAGGGAATCCAAGAGACCCAGTACTTC. Protein product: CASSQQGIQETQYF.

Ten or more counts support this clonotype. The chain recombines TRBV20-1 with TRBJ2-1, with TRBD2 as a possible D gene (6 bases). This CDR3 is 12 amino acids long. Germline V gives CDR1 DFQATT, CDR2 SNEGSKA (reference sequence). Trimming took 1 base from V and 6 from J, leaving 7 bases between them. The CDR3 sequence is CSARAGVNEQFF. The CDR3 DNA is TGCAGTGCTAGAGCGGGGGTCAATGAGCAGTTCTTC.

This rearrangement joins TRBV7-8 to TRBJ1-5; D is uncertain. Germline CDR1 reads SGHVS; CDR2 reads FQNEAQ. The V end lost 5 bases, the J end lost 5 bases, and 16 bases lay between the germline ends. The CDR3 is made up of 15 amino acids. CDR3 coding DNA: TGTGCCAGCAGCCCCCATAGAGGTCCGGATCAGCCCCAGCATTTT. Its protein product is CASSPHRGPDQPQHF. The variable domain in full, completed from reference TRBV7-8 and TRBJ1-5, reads GAGVSQSPRYKVAKRGQDVALRCDPISGHVSLFWYQQALGQGPEFLTYFQNEAQLDKSGLPSDRFFAERPEGSVSTLKIQRTQQEDSAVYLCASSPHRGPDQPQHFGDGTRLSIL.

This clonotype was seen a few times. The gene calls are TRBV20-1 and TRBJ1-6; 9 bases fit TRBD1. Germline loops: CDR1 DFQATT, CDR2 SNEGSKA (reference sequence). V gave up 7 bases and J gave up 5 bases; unmatched junction bases: 6. This CDR3 spans 14 amino acids. CDR3 sequence reads: CSVTGGAHNSPLHF. The CDR3 nucleotides read TGCAGTGTAACAGGGGGCGCTCATAATTCACCCCTCCACTTT.

In this sample, this clonotype turned up a few times. The V call is TRBV7-8, the J call TRBJ2-7; D remains unclear. V lost 7 bases and J lost 6, with 16 bases in between. This CDR3 spans 13 amino acids. CDR1 and CDR2 (germline): SGHVS, FQNEAQ. This CDR3 is CASKREGDSEQYV. CDR3 in DNA: TGTGCCAGCAAACGCGAAGGAGACTCCGAGCAGTACGTC.

This clonotype was recorded at least ten times. The V gene is TRBV6-2 or TRBV6-3, the J gene TRBJ1-2; 8 bases align to TRBD1. Germline trimming cut 5 bases from V and 0 bases from J; bases unmatched to any gene: 8. CDR3 length equals 16 residues. CDR1 is MNHEY, CDR2 SVGEGT, per germline. The CDR3 coding sequence is TGTGCCAGCAGTACCCGACAGGGGATGGCTAACTATGGCTACACCTTC. Encoded protein: CASSTRQGMANYGYTF.

The table lists this clonotype with a few counts. The chain joins TRBV7-8 to TRBJ2-2; unclear D gene. Germline values: CDR1 SGHVS, CDR2 FQNEAQ. The CDR3 spans 14 residues. The ends were cut back, 5 bases at V and 8 bases at J, with 15 bases in the middle. The CDR3 nucleotides read TGTGCCAGCAGCCCCCTGTTTACTTCTGGGGAGCTGTTTTTT. It yields the protein CASSPLFTSGELFF. Supplemented by reference TRBV7-8 and TRBJ2-2, the full variable domain reads GAGVSQSPRYKVAKRGQDVALRCDPISGHVSLFWYQQALGQGPEFLTYFQNEAQLDKSGLPSDRFFAERPEGSVSTLKIQRTQQEDSAVYLCASSPLFTSGELFFGEGSRLTVL.

V usage is TRBV20-1 and J usage is TRBJ2-7; the D gene is possibly TRBD2 (5 bases). Trimming removed 6 bases from V and 3 bases from J, with 18 bases in between. CDR1 is DFQATT, CDR2 SNEGSKA, per germline (reference sequence). This CDR3 has 14 residues. CDR3 sequence: CSAAPLEGFYEQYF. The CDR3 bases are TGCAGTGCCGCCCCGCTAGAGGGATTCTACGAGCAGTACTTC.

The chain is built from TRBV4-1 and TRBJ1-1; no clear D. CDR1 and CDR2 (germline): MGHRA, YSYEKL. V lost 5 bases and J 0 bases, leaving 19 bases between the germline ends. This CDR3 has 17 amino acids. CDR3 region: CASSVRVERWVNTEAFF. CDR3 bases: TGCGCCAGCAGCGTAAGAGTGGAGCGGTGGGTGAACACTGAAGCTTTCTTT.

CDR3 bases: TGTGCCAGCAGTCCCCTGAAGGGAAGCAATCAGCCCCAGCATTTT. Protein: CASSPLKGSNQPQHF. The V and J genes are TRBV6-1 and TRBJ1-5; D gene ambiguous. CDR3 length: 15 residues. V lost 5 bases and J lost 1, with 12 bases in between. Germline V gene data show CDR1 as MNHNS and CDR2 as SASEGT.

This clonotype was detected a few times. This chain joins TRBV12-3 or TRBV12-4 and TRBJ1-2, with D tentatively TRBD1 (5 bases). The germline V and J ends were trimmed by 4 bases and 5 bases, with 32 bases remaining between them. This CDR3 has 20 amino acids. This CDR3 is CASSSVVGGRDPRLGYGYTF. In DNA, the CDR3 is TGTGCCAGCAGTTCCGTGGTGGGGGGACGAGATCCCCGGTTGGGATATGGCTACACCTTC.

This clonotype showed up many times. V is TRBV10-3 and J is TRBJ1-2, with a weak D call TRBD1 (6 bases). The CDR3 sequence is 11 residues long. V dropped 2 bases and J dropped 10 bases, with 8 bases sitting between them. The germline CDR1 and CDR2 sequences are ENHRY and SYGVKD. The CDR3: CAISEAGAYTF. The CDR3, as DNA: TGTGCCATCAGTGAGGCAGGGGCCTACACCTTC.

This clonotype was picked up a small number of times. The chain recombines TRBV9 with TRBJ2-5; D not resolved. V was shortened by 4 bases and J by 2 bases, with 12 bases between the two germline ends. Per germline, CDR1 SGDLS and CDR2 YYNGEE. This CDR3 has 14 amino acids. CDR3 amino acids: CASSTQRDQETQYF. The CDR3 DNA reads as TGTGCCAGCAGCACCCAAAGGGATCAAGAGACCCAGTACTTC.

The chain recombines TRBV7-6 with TRBJ2-3, with D possibly being TRBD1 or TRBD2 (5 bases each). The CDR3 extends over 14 amino acids. Germline loops: CDR1 SGHVS, CDR2 FNYEAQ. Trimming took 5 bases from V and 6 from J, leaving 15 bases between them. The CDR3 reads CASSPLGPPDTQYF. In nucleotides, the CDR3 is TGTGCCAGCAGCCCCCTGGGACCCCCGGATACGCAGTATTTT.

This clonotype was found many times. This chain links TRBV5-1 with TRBJ1-2; tentatively, D is TRBD1 (6 bases). The CDR3 length is 15 residues. Germline V gene data show CDR1 as SGHRS and CDR2 as YFSETQ. V was cut by 0 bases and J by 4 bases, with 13 bases left in between. CDR3 in amino acids: CASSLDVGQVYGYTF. CDR3 nucleotides: TGCGCCAGCAGCTTGGACGTGGGACAAGTCTATGGCTACACCTTC. Looking up the rest from reference TRBV5-1 and TRBJ1-2 gives the full variable domain: KAGVTQTPRYLIKTRGQQVTLSCSPISGHRSVSWYQQTPGQGLQFLFEYFSETQRNKGNFPGRFSGRQFSNSRSEMNVSTLELGDSALYLCASSLDVGQVYGYTFGSGTRLTVV.

V usage is TRBV3-1 and J usage is TRBJ1-1; the D gene is possibly TRBD1 (5 bases). Germline loops: CDR1 LGHDT, CDR2 YNNKEL (reference sequence). The CDR3 covers 15 residues. Trimming shortened V by 4 bases and J by 5 bases, and 17 bases separated the two germline ends. This CDR3 is CASSPARGGRTEAFF. The CDR3 DNA follows: TGTGCCAGCAGCCCCGCCCGGGGGGGGAGGACTGAAGCTTTCTTT.

This clonotype was counted between two and nine times. This chain uses TRBV15 with TRBJ2-1; TRBD2 aligns across 13 bases. The J segment lost 4 bases and the V segment lost 5 bases, leaving 8 bases of the junction unmatched. The germline V gene encodes CDR1 LNHNV and CDR2 YYDKDF (reference sequence). The CDR3 is made up of 17 amino acids. The DNA of the CDR3 is TGTGCCACCAGCGGAACTAGCGGGAGGGTGTCGTACAATGAGCAGTTCTTC. This codes for CATSGTSGRVSYNEQFF.

This clonotype was picked up a small number of times. J is TRBJ2-5 and V is TRBV18, with unresolved D. CDR1 and CDR2 (germline): KGHSH, LQKENI. This CDR3 comprises 13 residues. V lost 5 bases, J lost 3 bases, and 10 bases lay in between. This CDR3 reads CASSTVPEETQYF. For the CDR3, the DNA is TGTGCCAGCTCAACCGTACCAGAAGAGACCCAGTACTTC.

This clonotype appeared a few times. In DNA form, the CDR3 reads TGCAGTGCCCGCCCCTCTCTAGCGGAAGCGTACAATGAGCAGTTCTTC. Its translation is CSARPSLAEAYNEQFF. The chain is built from TRBV20-1 and TRBJ2-1; TRBD2 agrees at 7 bases. V was pared by 6 bases and J by 4 bases, with 15 bases of the junction left unmatched. CDR3 length equals 16 residues. The germline V gene encodes CDR1 DFQATT and CDR2 SNEGSKA (reference sequence).

The V and J genes are TRBV11-2 and TRBJ1-1, with D unclear. This CDR3 spans 13 amino acids. V dropped 3 bases and J dropped 1 base, with 6 bases sitting between them. Germline CDR1 reads SGHAT; CDR2 reads FQNNGV. The CDR3 region has the DNA TGTGCCAGCAGCTTTCACGAGAACACTGAAGCTTTCTTT. It specifies CASSFHENTEAFF.

The rearrangement uses TRBV6-1 and TRBJ2-6, with D possibly TRBD1 on 5 matching bases. Germline CDR1 and CDR2: MNHNS and SASEGT. The CDR3 sequence is 15 residues long. Trimming shortened V by 6 bases and J by 4 bases, and 13 bases separated the two germline ends. The CDR3 coding sequence is TGTGCCAGCAGGCAACCAGGGTCCGGGGCCAACGTCCTGACTTTC. Translated: CASRQPGSGANVLTF.

This clonotype was observed a few times. V gene TRBV11-2 combines with J gene TRBJ1-5, with a weak D call TRBD1 (6 bases). The CDR3 spans 13 residues. Looked up from germline, CDR1 is SGHAT and CDR2 is FQNNGV. The V and J ends lost 5 bases and 7 bases respectively, with 12 bases between them. CDR3 sequence: CASSPGGFQPQHF. The CDR3 DNA follows: TGTGCCAGCAGCCCTGGGGGCTTCCAGCCCCAGCATTTT.

This clonotype was seen more than once but under ten times. CDR3 region: CASSLADGYEQYV. In DNA form, the CDR3 reads TGTGCCAGCAGTTTAGCGGACGGTTACGAGCAGTACGTC. This chain connects TRBV12-3 or TRBV12-4 to TRBJ2-7; no clear D. Trimming pared 0 bases from V and 4 bases from J, leaving 7 bases between. The CDR3 is 13 amino acids.

This clonotype has just a few counts. The chain is built from TRBV5-1 and TRBJ2-7; D may correspond to TRBD1 or TRBD2 (5 bases each). V was shortened by 0 bases and J by 3 bases, with 13 bases between the two germline ends. Per germline, CDR1 SGHRS and CDR2 YFSETQ. The CDR3 consists of 15 residues. This chain's CDR3 is CASSLDPGDRYEQYF. The CDR3 DNA sequence: TGCGCCAGCAGCTTGGATCCCGGGGACCGCTACGAGCAGTACTTC.